The clone carrying this T cell receptor (beta chain) was observed once. The data derive from a study of blood T cell repertoires in COVID-19. With 3 bases removed from V and 4 bases from J, the gap between germline ends came to 18 bases. The CDR3 contains 16 residues. Germline V gene lookup returns CDR1 LNHDA and CDR2 SQIVND (reference sequence). Per the authors' pipeline: Counts of nucleated cells, estimated from reference gene primer amplification, were obtained. The protocol was immunoSEQ multiplex PCR, while the TCRdb copy is restricted to in-frame clones and leaves out a portion. The DNA gave D and trimming, while V, J and clone size come from that table. The data hold 250,000 to 300,000 clones, with about 90% observed a single time.

Sequenced input: peripheral blood. The TCR was taken from a woman in her 50s who had recovered from COVID-19. The rearrangement links TRBV19 to TRBJ2-5; TRBD1 might be the D (6 bases). The DNA of the CDR3 is TGTGCCAGTAGTATCACCACAGGGTTAGGTGGAGAGACCCAGTACTTC. As protein: CASSITTGLGGETQYF.